The rows below give T cell receptor beta chains drawn from one sample of a study of tumor-infiltrating lymphocytes in primary liver carcinoma. TCRdb passed the multiplex PCR reads through MiXCR, listing each CDR3 protein once. The profile shows about 96,000 distinct CDR3 sequences, about 70% of them singletons. Material: tumor-adjacent normal liver tissue. The receptors originated from a man aged 40-49 years with primary liver carcinoma and hepatitis B virus infection. Each CDR3 is given with its conserved first and last residue. Each record gives: CDR3 length, clone size, V gene, J gene, D gene, CDR3 protein, CDR3 DNA. D genes are given only for firm matches. Size is stated for part of the rows, as once, few or many counts, or as a class when the clone is expanded.

CDR3 length: 14
clone size: .
V gene: TRBV30
J gene: TRBJ2-5
D gene: .
CDR3 protein: CVWSGWNSQETQYF
CDR3 DNA: TGTGTCTGGAGTGGGTGGAACAGCCAAGAGACCCAGTACTTC

CDR3 length: 14
clone size: .
V gene: TRBV5-1
J gene: TRBJ2-7
D gene: TRBD2
CDR3 protein: CASKSSGMSYEQYF
CDR3 DNA: TGCGCCAGCAAGTCTAGCGGGATGTCCTACGAGCAGTACTTC

CDR3 length: 15
clone size: few
V gene: TRBV7-8
J gene: TRBJ2-3
D gene: .
CDR3 protein: CASSLAVFRPDTQYF
CDR3 DNA: TGTGCCAGCAGCTTAGCGGTGTTCCGGCCAGATACGCAGTATTTT

CDR3 length: 15
clone size: .
V gene: TRBV7-9
J gene: TRBJ2-5
D gene: TRBD2
CDR3 protein: CASSWRDGGQETQYF
CDR3 DNA: TGTGCCAGCAGCTGGAGGGACGGGGGGCAAGAGACCCAGTACTTC

CDR3 length: 15
clone size: .
V gene: TRBV4-1
J gene: TRBJ2-7
D gene: TRBD2
CDR3 protein: CASNQKGLANYEWYF
CDR3 DNA: TGCGCCAGCAACCAAAAGGGACTAGCAAACTACGAGTGGTACTTC

CDR3 length: 14
clone size: many
V gene: TRBV10-2
J gene: TRBJ2-1
D gene: TRBD2
CDR3 protein: CASSVAGGNNEQFF
CDR3 DNA: TGCGCCAGCAGTGTAGCGGGAGGGAACAATGAGCAGTTCTTC

CDR3 length: 16
clone size: .
V gene: TRBV10-2
J gene: TRBJ2-5
D gene: .
CDR3 protein: CASRALVTEGRETQYF
CDR3 DNA: TGCGCCAGCCGTGCCCTTGTGACAGAGGGTCGGGAGACCCAGTACTTC

CDR3 length: 15
clone size: .
V gene: TRBV11-2
J gene: TRBJ2-1
D gene: TRBD2
CDR3 protein: CASSSRVAGLEEQFF
CDR3 DNA: TGTGCCAGCAGCTCGCGAGTAGCGGGACTGGAAGAGCAGTTCTTC

CDR3 length: 15
clone size: .
V gene: TRBV5-6
J gene: TRBJ2-1
D gene: .
CDR3 protein: CASSTGWISYNVQFF
CDR3 DNA: TGTGCCAGCAGCACGGGGTGGATTTCCTACAATGTGCAGTTCTTC

CDR3 length: 14
clone size: .
V gene: TRBV29-1
J gene: TRBJ2-2
D gene: TRBD1
CDR3 protein: CGVGTASNTGELFF
CDR3 DNA: TGCGGCGTCGGGACAGCCTCGAACACCGGGGAGTTGTTTTTT

CDR3 length: 13
clone size: .
V gene: TRBV11-2
J gene: TRBJ2-5
D gene: .
CDR3 protein: CAISFEFGETQYF
CDR3 DNA: TGTGCTATCAGCTTCGAATTTGGAGAGACCCAGTACTTC

CDR3 length: 15
clone size: .
V gene: TRBV2
J gene: TRBJ2-1
D gene: TRBD2
CDR3 protein: CASSEGTSGYNEQFF
CDR3 DNA: TGTGCCAGCAGTGAGGGGACTAGCGGGTACAATGAGCAGTTCTTC

CDR3 length: 16
clone size: .
V gene: TRBV5-4
J gene: TRBJ2-5
D gene: TRBD2
CDR3 protein: CASGTLSGMLQETQYF
CDR3 DNA: TGTGCCAGCGGCACCCTTAGCGGGATGCTTCAAGAGACCCAGTACTTC

CDR3 length: 12
clone size: many
V gene: TRBV29-1
J gene: TRBJ2-7
D gene: .
CDR3 protein: CSVKGGSDEQYF
CDR3 DNA: TGCAGTGTAAAGGGCGGGTCGGACGAGCAGTACTTC

CDR3 length: 13
clone size: many
V gene: TRBV14
J gene: TRBJ1-2
D gene: .
CDR3 protein: CASSHGTDYGYTF
CDR3 DNA: TGTGCCAGCAGCCACGGGACGGACTATGGCTACACCTTC

CDR3 length: 15
clone size: .
V gene: TRBV5-5
J gene: TRBJ2-3
D gene: .
CDR3 protein: CASSHSGVSTDTQYF
CDR3 DNA: TGTGCCAGCAGCCATTCCGGGGTGAGCACAGATACGCAATATTTT

CDR3 length: 16
clone size: .
V gene: TRBV11-3
J gene: TRBJ2-1
D gene: TRBD2
CDR3 protein: CASSLTETSGRGEQSF
CDR3 DNA: TGTGCCAGCAGCTTAACAGAGACTAGCGGGAGAGGTGAGCAGTCCTTC

CDR3 length: 14
clone size: .
V gene: TRBV10-2
J gene: TRBJ2-7
D gene: TRBD1
CDR3 protein: CASNPDRVNAEEYF
CDR3 DNA: TGTGCCAGCAATCCCGACAGGGTTAACGCCGAGGAGTACTTC

CDR3 length: 17
clone size: .
V gene: TRBV4-1
J gene: TRBJ2-7
D gene: .
CDR3 protein: CASSQEEGKRALYKQYF
CDR3 DNA: TGCGCCAGCAGCCAAGAAGAAGGTAAGCGGGCCCTCTACAAGCAGTACTTC

CDR3 length: 14
clone size: .
V gene: TRBV11-2
J gene: TRBJ2-7
D gene: .
CDR3 protein: CTSSLTDTAYEQYF
CDR3 DNA: TGTACTAGCAGCTTAACTGACACTGCTTACGAGCAGTACTTC

CDR3 length: 13
clone size: .
V gene: TRBV30
J gene: TRBJ2-7
D gene: .
CDR3 protein: CAWTLTPHYEQYF
CDR3 DNA: TGTGCCTGGACCCTGACACCCCACTACGAACAGTACTTC

CDR3 length: 15
clone size: many
V gene: TRBV14
J gene: TRBJ2-7
D gene: TRBD1
CDR3 protein: CASSHPGTGSYEQYF
CDR3 DNA: TGTGCCAGCAGCCATCCCGGGACAGGCTCCTACGAGCAGTACTTC

CDR3 length: 16
clone size: .
V gene: TRBV6-5
J gene: TRBJ2-3
D gene: TRBD1
CDR3 protein: CASSYSAQGAPDTHYF
CDR3 DNA: TGTGCCAGTAGTTACTCGGCGCAGGGGGCCCCAGATACGCACTATTTT

CDR3 length: 17
clone size: .
V gene: TRBV11-2
J gene: TRBJ2-2
D gene: TRBD2
CDR3 protein: CASSLDPTGGLTGELIF
CDR3 DNA: TGTGCTAGCAGCTTAGATCCTACGGGAGGGCTCACCGGGGAGCTGATATTT

CDR3 length: 12
clone size: .
V gene: TRBV11-2
J gene: TRBJ1-3
D gene: .
CDR3 protein: CPSSLNGNTIYF
CDR3 DNA: TGTCCCAGCAGCCTCAATGGTAACACCATATATTTC

CDR3 length: 16
clone size: many
V gene: TRBV7-8
J gene: TRBJ2-1
D gene: .
CDR3 protein: CASSHRIISSYNEQFF
CDR3 DNA: TGTGCCAGCAGCCACAGGATTATAAGCTCCTACAATGAGCAGTTCTTC

CDR3 length: 15
clone size: few
V gene: TRBV7-8
J gene: TRBJ2-5
D gene: .
CDR3 protein: CASSPMALAEETQYF
CDR3 DNA: TGTGCCAGCAGCCCGATGGCACTAGCTGAAGAGACCCAGTACTTC

CDR3 length: 18
clone size: once
V gene: TRBV7-9
J gene: TRBJ1-5
D gene: TRBD1
CDR3 protein: CASSLVLTGIFSNQPQHF
CDR3 DNA: TGTGCCAGCAGCCTAGTGTTGACAGGGATTTTTAGCAATCAGCCCCAGCATTTT

CDR3 length: 16
clone size: few
V gene: TRBV11-2
J gene: TRBJ2-3
D gene: TRBD1
CDR3 protein: CASSVQQGAATDTQYF
CDR3 DNA: TGTGCTAGCAGCGTCCAGCAGGGGGCAGCCACAGATACGCAGTATTTT

CDR3 length: 14
clone size: .
V gene: TRBV28
J gene: TRBJ2-7
D gene: .
CDR3 protein: CASRDAGNSYERYF
CDR3 DNA: TGTGCCAGCAGGGACGCGGGGAACTCTTACGAGCGGTACTTC

CDR3 length: 12
clone size: .
V gene: TRBV2
J gene: TRBJ2-2
D gene: .
CDR3 protein: CASSRGTGELFF
CDR3 DNA: TGTGCCAGCAGTCGGGGGACCGGGGAGCTGTTTTTT

CDR3 length: 18
clone size: .
V gene: TRBV11-2
J gene: TRBJ2-6
D gene: TRBD1
CDR3 protein: CTSSLRQGGPSGANVMTF
CDR3 DNA: TGTACCAGCAGCTTAAGACAGGGGGGCCCCTCTGGGGCCAACGTCATGACTTTC

CDR3 length: 13
clone size: many
V gene: TRBV5-1
J gene: TRBJ2-5
D gene: .
CDR3 protein: CASSSKQDGTQYF
CDR3 DNA: TGCGCCAGCAGCTCGAAGCAAGACGGGACCCAGTACTTC

CDR3 length: 14
clone size: few
V gene: TRBV28
J gene: TRBJ2-2
D gene: .
CDR3 protein: CASRSAGHTGELFF
CDR3 DNA: TGTGCCAGCAGGTCTGCAGGGCACACCGGGGAGCTGTTTTTT

CDR3 length: 15
clone size: .
V gene: TRBV11-2
J gene: TRBJ2-7
D gene: .
CDR3 protein: CANSLGRTLPYEQYF
CDR3 DNA: TGTGCCAACAGCCTCGGCAGGACTCTACCCTACGAGCAATACTTC

CDR3 length: 17
clone size: .
V gene: TRBV11-2
J gene: TRBJ2-7
D gene: .
CDR3 protein: CASSLDFVTPSSYEQYF
CDR3 DNA: TGTGCCAGCAGTTTAGACTTCGTGACACCCAGCTCCTACGAACAGTACTTC

CDR3 length: 11
clone size: .
V gene: TRBV10-2
J gene: TRBJ2-7
D gene: .
CDR3 protein: CASNDARKQYF
CDR3 DNA: TGCGCCAGCAATGATGCACGCAAGCAGTATTTC

CDR3 length: 16
clone size: .
V gene: TRBV28
J gene: TRBJ2-4
D gene: TRBD1
CDR3 protein: CATLDTRGQGAAIQYF
CDR3 DNA: TGTGCCACTCTGGATACCCGTGGACAGGGGGCGGCCATTCAGTACTTC

CDR3 length: 16
clone size: many
V gene: TRBV10-3
J gene: TRBJ2-5
D gene: TRBD2
CDR3 protein: CAISETPGLAGETQYF
CDR3 DNA: TGTGCCATCAGTGAGACACCGGGACTAGCGGGAGAGACCCAGTACTTC

CDR3 length: 11
clone size: .
V gene: TRBV11-2
J gene: TRBJ2-1
D gene: .
CDR3 protein: CALGAYNEQLF
CDR3 DNA: TGTGCCCTCGGGGCTTACAATGAGCAGTTATTT

CDR3 length: 12
clone size: .
V gene: TRBV29-1
J gene: TRBJ2-3
D gene: .
CDR3 protein: CSVVWERLGEYF
CDR3 DNA: TGCAGCGTGGTATGGGAACGCCTCGGGGAGTATTTT